The clone carrying this T cell receptor (beta chain) appeared a single time. Antigen: not known. This sample is drawn from a study of T cell responses to AZD1222 COVID-19 vaccine. Points from the study as a whole: Repertoire sampling happened only post peak T cell response. Vaccine-associated CD4 TCRs spanned spike, dominant at 160-218 and 743-854. Only five to seven individuals given AZD1222 were seropositive at baseline. Most donors were white British, females outnumbered males, and clonal diversity was possibly underestimated.

Clones were sequenced by immunoSEQ multiplex PCR, and TCRdb holds only the in-frame ones, with some missing. The sample has more than 65,000 clones; 86% are singletons. CDR1 is SGDLS, CDR2 YYNGEE, per germline. The V and J ends lost 0 bases and 2 bases respectively, with 8 bases between them. The CDR3 runs to 14 residues. The rearrangement uses TRBV9 and TRBJ2-5; the D gene is possibly TRBD2 (5 bases). This clonotype was obtained from an adult in good health. Sequences were derived from peripheral blood, sampled on day 0 of AZD1222 vaccination. This CDR3 reads CASSVVGGQETQYF. The DNA for the CDR3 is TGTGCCAGCAGCGTAGTAGGAGGACAAGAGACCCAGTACTTC.